The 22 T cell receptor beta chains listed next were all sequenced from one sample in a study of shared clonotypes between healthy human individuals. Sequenced by immunoSEQ multiplex PCR; TCRdb stores in-frame clones only, minus some. The table shows roughly 500,000 clones, with roughly 78% occurring only once. The sequencing input was PBMCs. The receptor source for this set is a woman aged 40 to 55 in good health. Some clones in this sample may be carry-over from other donors' samples.

The gene calls are TRBV2 and TRBJ2-7; weak D call: TRBD1 (6 bases). Germline assignment: CDR1 SNHLY and CDR2 FYNNEI. The CDR3 consists of 13 residues. V lost 4 bases, J lost 3 bases, and 10 bases lay in between. The CDR3 loop reads CASSGQGIYEQYF. CDR3 DNA sequence: TGTGCCAGCAGTGGCCAGGGGATCTACGAGCAGTACTTC. Full variable domain (missing parts from reference TRBV2 and TRBJ2-7): EPEVTQTPSHQVTQMGQEVILRCVPISNHLYFYWYRQILGQKVEFLVSFYNNEISEKSEIFDDQFSVERPDGSNFTLKIRSTKLEDSAMYFCASSGQGIYEQYFGPGTRLTVT.

The rearrangement uses TRBV6-5 and TRBJ2-7; D uncertain. The ends were cut back, 3 bases at V and 0 bases at J, with 9 bases in the middle. This CDR3 is 14 amino acids long. The germline gives CDR1 MNHEY, CDR2 SVGAGI. The CDR3 region is CASSYSYTSYEQYF. CDR3 bases: TGTGCCAGCAGTTATAGCTATACCTCCTACGAGCAGTACTTC.

This clone was counted once. The rearrangement links TRBV18 to TRBJ1-1; D ambiguous. V was clipped by 3 bases and J by 4 bases, with 18 bases between them. Germline CDR1 KGHSH, CDR2 LQKENI. This CDR3 has 16 amino acids. The CDR3 protein is CASSPPGSLGSTEAFF. In nucleotides, the CDR3 is TGTGCCAGCTCACCGCCCGGGTCTTTAGGGAGCACTGAAGCTTTCTTT.

The V gene is TRBV28, the J gene TRBJ2-1; TRBD1 might be the D (7 bases). Between the trimmed V and J ends, which lost 4 bases and 7 bases, there was a span of 17 bases. CDR3 length: 15 amino acids. Germline-derived CDR1 and CDR2 are MDHEN and SYDVKM. This CDR3 is CASSSPGRGRNEQFF. The CDR3 nucleotides are TGTGCCAGCAGTTCCCCCGGCAGGGGGAGGAATGAGCAGTTCTTC. Based on the CDR3 plus reference TRBV28 and TRBJ2-1, the full variable domain is DVKVTQSSRYLVKRTGEKVFLECVQDMDHENMFWYRQDPGLGLRLIYFSYDVKMKEKGDIPEGYSVSREKKERFSLILESASTNQTSMYLCASSSPGRGRNEQFFGPGTRLTVL.

The rearrangement uses TRBV9 and TRBJ1-1; 7 bases agree with TRBD1. With V trimmed by 2 bases and J by 1 base, 2 bases remained unmatched. The CDR3 spans 14 residues. Germline V gene sequence: CDR1 SGDLS, CDR2 YYNGEE. CDR3 residues: CASSVRDRNTEAFF. The DNA of the CDR3 is TGTGCCAGCAGCGTTCGGGACAGGAACACTGAAGCTTTCTTT.

V and J are TRBV6-1 and TRBJ2-1, with 11 bases identical to TRBD2. V was clipped by 3 bases and J by 10 bases; unmatched bases: 8. This CDR3 is 15 amino acids long. Germline CDR1 MNHNS, CDR2 SASEGT. This CDR3 is CASSDSGRATTEQFF. CDR3 nucleotide sequence: TGTGCCAGCAGTGATAGCGGGAGGGCTACAACCGAGCAGTTCTTC.

Note on this clone: This probably arose from a read error, given a far larger clone one base away. This rearrangement joins TRBV4-2 to TRBJ2-3; D gene unclear. The CDR3 spans 15 residues. Germline lookup yields CDR1 LGHNA and CDR2 YNFKEQ. The chain's CDR3 is CASSQESTATDMQYF. DNA for the CDR3: TGTGCCAGCAGCCAAGAAAGTACAGCAACAGATATGCAGTATTTT.

For this clone: The same CDR3 arises from other DNA sequences in this sample as well. This rearrangement joins TRBV18 to TRBJ2-2; D is undetermined. The CDR3 runs 14 residues. The germline gives CDR1 KGHSH, CDR2 LQKENI. Between the trimmed V and J ends, which lost 0 bases and 2 bases, there was a span of 4 bases. The CDR3 DNA is TGTGCCAGCTCACCACCCGGAAACACCGGGGAGCTGTTTTTT. Translating it yields CASSPPGNTGELFF.

This clone was seen more than once but under ten times. CDR3: CASSLDSTYEQYF. The DNA of the CDR3 is TGTGCCAGCTCACTGGACAGTACCTACGAGCAGTACTTC. This chain uses TRBV18 with TRBJ2-7, with D perhaps matching TRBD1 (6 bases). The CDR3 is made up of 13 amino acids. Per the germline V gene, CDR1 is KGHSH and CDR2 is LQKENI. V shed 4 bases and J shed 2 bases, with 9 bases lying between them.

The chain carries TRBV7-9 and TRBJ2-5; TRBD1 agrees at 7 bases. This CDR3 is built from 17 residues. CDR1 and CDR2 from the germline V gene are SEHNR and FQNEAQ (reference sequence). The J segment lost 2 bases and the V segment lost 5 bases, leaving 14 bases of the junction unmatched. In nucleotides, the CDR3 is TGTGCCAGCAGCCCCCAAGGGGGCCCGGGCATTCAAGAGACCCAGTACTTC. Translated: CASSPQGGPGIQETQYF.

The genes are TRBV10-3 and TRBJ2-1; 10 nucleotides align to TRBD2. V dropped 7 bases and J dropped 9; count of bases not matched to a gene: 12. Germline loops: CDR1 ENHRY, CDR2 SYGVKD. This CDR3 region has 15 residues. The CDR3 DNA is TGTGCCATCACGGAACGTCTAGCGGGAGATATTGAGCAGTTCTTC. Its protein product is CAITERLAGDIEQFF.

The J gene is TRBJ2-1, the V gene TRBV27; TRBD2 matches at 8 bases. V lost 4 bases to trimming and J lost 4 bases; unmatched junction nucleotides: 12. The CDR3 length is 17 residues. Germline V gene sequence: CDR1 MNHEY, CDR2 SMNVEV (reference sequence). CDR3 in amino acids: CASSSWTGTRLYNEQFF. The CDR3 DNA follows: TGTGCCAGCAGTTCGTGGACCGGGACTAGGTTGTACAATGAGCAGTTCTTC.

This clone came up many times. The V gene is TRBV30, the J gene TRBJ1-2, with D perhaps TRBD1 (6 bases). Looked up from germline, CDR1 is GTSNPN and CDR2 is SVGIG (reference sequence). This CDR3 spans 17 amino acids. Trimming pared 4 bases from V and 4 bases from J, leaving 25 bases between. CDR3 in amino acids: CAWISPGTRGRGYGYTF. CDR3 DNA sequence: TGTGCCTGGATCTCTCCGGGGACCAGGGGTCGGGGCTATGGCTACACCTTC.

Only one count was recorded for this clone. V usage is TRBV5-4 and J usage is TRBJ2-1, with D tentatively TRBD1 (6 bases). V was shortened by 1 base and J by 7 bases, with 15 bases between the two germline ends. The CDR3 runs to 15 residues. Germline CDR1 reads SGHNT; CDR2 reads YYREEE (reference sequence). CDR3 residues: CASSLSGGAINEQFF. The CDR3 nucleotides read TGTGCCAGCAGCTTGAGTGGGGGCGCTATAAATGAGCAGTTCTTC.

The rearrangement joins TRBV10-3 to TRBJ2-7, with no clear D. The germline V and J ends were trimmed by 6 bases and 2 bases, with 14 bases remaining between them. The germline gives CDR1 ENHRY, CDR2 SYGVKD. The CDR3 runs to 14 residues. This chain's CDR3 is CAISPDSLAYEQYF. CDR3 nucleotide sequence: TGTGCCATCAGCCCCGACTCCCTCGCCTACGAGCAGTACTTC.

The rearrangement joins TRBV4-1 to TRBJ1-5, with 7 bases that match TRBD1. CDR3 length: 16 residues. Per germline, CDR1 MGHRA and CDR2 YSYEKL. V shed 3 bases, J shed 4 bases, and the junction held 9 bases outside the gene matches. CDR3 in amino acids: CASSQGGHRGNQPQHF. The CDR3 DNA reads as TGCGCCAGCAGCCAGGGGGGTCACAGGGGAAATCAGCCCCAGCATTTT.

The chain has TRBV9 and TRBJ2-7; 8 nucleotides match TRBD1. Looked up from germline, CDR1 is SGDLS and CDR2 is YYNGEE. The CDR3 is 14 residues long. V was clipped by 3 bases and J by 6 bases; unmatched bases: 8. The CDR3 protein is CASSAGQGAFEQYF. The DNA for the CDR3 is TGTGCCAGCAGCGCAGGACAGGGTGCCTTCGAGCAGTACTTC.

In its sample, this clone was seen once. No DNA is shown, since the ends of the CDR3 on it are uncertain; the CDR3 is the one TCRdb lists. The chain recombines TRBV27 with TRBJ2-1; the table's D gene call, TRBD1, was not cross checked with the DNA. The CDR3 is made up of 15 amino acids, end residues included. Per germline, CDR1 MNHEY and CDR2 SMNVEV (reference sequence). The CDR3 sequence is CASSFLAGGWNEQFF.

The chain links TRBV5-1 to TRBJ2-1; 8 bases align to TRBD1. Per germline, CDR1 SGHRS and CDR2 YFSETQ. The CDR3 runs to 15 residues. Losses at the gene ends were 7 bases for V and 1 base for J; bases not matched to a gene: 7. The CDR3 nucleotides read TGCGCCAGCGTCAGGGGGCTTTCGTCCTACAATGAGCAGTTCTTC. Translating it yields CASVRGLSSYNEQFF.

V gene TRBV14 combines with J gene TRBJ2-3; D is undetermined. The CDR3 contains 15 residues. CDR1 and CDR2 from the germline V gene are SGHDN and FVKESK. Trimming removed 0 bases at V and 4 bases at J, with 11 bases between. CDR3 protein: CASSQDLGFPDTQYF. CDR3 bases: TGTGCCAGCAGCCAAGATTTAGGATTCCCAGATACGCAGTATTTT.

The V call is TRBV2, the J call TRBJ1-2; possible D gene TRBD1, 5 bases. From germline, CDR1 is SNHLY and CDR2 FYNNEI. The CDR3 consists of 13 residues. Trimming took off 6 bases at V and 7 bases at J, with 15 bases between the two ends. The CDR3 region is CASRPMAGIGYTF. The CDR3, as DNA: TGTGCCAGCAGACCTATGGCAGGGATTGGCTACACCTTC.

The chain recombines TRBV29-1 with TRBJ1-1, with D possibly being TRBD1 (5 bases). V gave up 4 bases and J gave up 3 bases, with 9 bases separating them. The CDR3 totals 12 residues. From germline, CDR1 is SQVTM and CDR2 ANQGSEA. The CDR3 region is CSVGGSDTEAFF. CDR3 nucleotides: TGCAGCGTTGGGGGGTCTGACACTGAAGCTTTCTTT.